The 2 T cell receptor beta chains below all came from one sample that was sequenced in a study of CD8 T cells in Susac syndrome (dated by TCRdb to the late 2010s). Libraries came from the immunoSEQ multiplex PCR assay. RNA was extracted with the RNeasy kit and about 0.5 to 1 ug was reverse transcribed using random hexamers. TCRdb handled the public reads itself, with Q25 trimming in fastp and clone calling in MiXCR, and kept productive beta chains. CDR3 protein duplicates are merged, each entry listing the most common genes and DNA. This sample has 150,000 to 200,000 distinct CDR3 sequences in its table, and roughly 95% of those were observed once. 0.085% to 0.095% of the sample rests with the top ten. The material sequenced was CD4+ T cells from PBMCs. These receptors all stem from a human donor with multiple sclerosis.

The chain couples TRBV27 to TRBJ2-1; D is unclear. CDR3 size: 16 residues. CDR1 and CDR2 (germline): MNHEY, SMNVEV (reference sequence). Trimming cost V 3 bases and J 1 base, with 13 bases left between them. The CDR3 DNA reads as TGTGCCAGCAGTTTTTCCCCCCAGAGGTCCTACAATGAGCAGTTCTTC. Translated, it gives CASSFSPQRSYNEQFF.

The V and J genes are TRBV6-4 and TRBJ2-2; D is undetermined. The CDR3 contains 15 residues. Germline loops: CDR1 MRHNA, CDR2 SNTAGT. V lost 5 bases and J lost 6, with 16 bases in between. Here the CDR3 reads CASSPQPGIAGELFF. CDR3 coding DNA: TGTGCCAGCAGTCCCCAGCCAGGCATCGCCGGGGAGCTGTTTTTT.